Reported below is one TCR beta chain. Its antigen remains unknown. This specimen belongs to a study of OX40 agonist ivuxolimab in advanced cancers. Study-wide points: Near-lowest levels of clonal expansion characterized partial responders at 0.1-3.0 mg/kg. In the expanded peripheral T cells, antigen specificity was never determined. Clonal expansion from baseline to week 6 occurred in both CD4+ and CD8+ T cells.

The CDR3 is made up of 14 amino acids. Germline V lookup: CDR1 SGHRS, CDR2 YFSETQ. Trimming cost V 2 bases and J 12 bases; bases outside gene matches: 7. TCRdb's copy holds only in-frame clones and misses some; the assay was immunoSEQ multiplex PCR. The data hold approximately 38,000 clones, with approximately 86% observed a single time. The sequencing here drew on CD4+ or CD8+ T cells sorted from blood, taken in a trial of the OX40 agonist ivuxolimab. The clonotype comes from an adult with an advanced solid tumor such as melanoma, head and neck, liver or kidney cancer. This sequence joins TRBV5-1 and TRBJ2-1; 11 nucleotides agree with TRBD2. The CDR3 loop reads CASSFSLAGARQFF. The CDR3 DNA follows: TGCGCCAGCAGCTTCTCACTAGCGGGGGCCAGGCAGTTCTTC.